One sample yielded the 17 T cell receptor beta chains listed below, sequenced in a study of blood T cell repertoires in COVID-19. The repertoire was sequenced with immunoSEQ multiplex PCR; TCRdb's copy has only in-frame clones and lacks some. This table holds about 140,000 clones, approximately 88% found once. Specimen: PBMCs or T cells enriched from blood (not recorded which). These receptor sequences come from a man in his 70s who had been exposed to COVID-19.

This clone was detected only a few times. The CDR3 bases are TGTGCCAGCAGCCATAACCGAGGACAAAGCGAACAAGAGACCCAGTACTTC. Amino acid sequence: CASSHNRGQSEQETQYF. The chain uses TRBV7-9 and TRBJ2-5, with D possibly being TRBD1 (5 bases). V shed 5 bases and J shed 2 bases, with 21 bases lying between them. The CDR3 consists of 17 residues. CDR1 is SEHNR and CDR2 is FQNEAQ in the germline V gene (reference sequence).

CDR3 coding DNA: TGTGCCAGTAGTATAGCGGTGGCAGATACGCAGTATTTT. Protein product: CASSIAVADTQYF. V is TRBV19 and J is TRBJ2-3; D call uncertain. Germline CDR1 reads LNHDA; CDR2 reads SQIVND (reference sequence). Trimming took off 1 base at V and 4 bases at J, with 6 bases between the two ends. The CDR3 spans 13 residues.

The gene calls are TRBV11-2 and TRBJ1-6; 7 positions match TRBD1. The CDR3 has 13 amino acids. Germline CDR1 and CDR2: SGHAT and FQNNGV. The J segment lost 10 bases and the V segment lost 5 bases, leaving 5 bases of the junction unmatched. CDR3 region: CASSPPGGSPLHF. CDR3 nucleotides: TGTGCCAGCAGCCCTCCAGGGGGATCACCCCTCCACTTT.

V is TRBV5-1 and J is TRBJ2-6, with 8 bases that match TRBD2. The V gene's germline CDR1 is SGHRS and CDR2 YFSETQ. This CDR3 comprises 16 residues. The V and J ends lost 3 bases and 0 bases, in that order; junction bases with no gene match: 2. The CDR3 reads CASSSGGSSGANVLTF. CDR3 bases: TGCGCCAGCAGCTCGGGAGGGAGCTCTGGGGCCAACGTCCTGACTTTC.

The chain has TRBV7-9 and TRBJ2-2; D perhaps matches TRBD1 (5 bases). The CDR3 covers 15 residues. Germline loops: CDR1 SEHNR, CDR2 FQNEAQ (reference sequence). Trimming pared 5 bases from V and 0 bases from J, leaving 10 bases between. The CDR3 region has the DNA TGTGCCAGCAGCCCGGGCAGGGCGAACACCGGGGAGCTGTTTTTT. Its protein product is CASSPGRANTGELFF. Variable domain in full (rest from reference TRBV7-9 and TRBJ2-2): DTGVSQNPRHKITKRGQNVTFRCDPISEHNRLYWYRQTLGQGPEFLTYFQNEAQLEKSRLLSDRFSAERPKGSFSTLEIQRTEQGDSAMYLCASSPGRANTGELFFGEGSRLTVL.

The V call is TRBV12-3 or TRBV12-4, the J call TRBJ1-2; D remains unclear. V was clipped by 6 bases and J by 6 bases, with 11 bases between them. CDR3 length: 12 residues. For the CDR3, the DNA is TGTGCCAGCAGCCCTGGGAGGGATGGCTACACCTTC. Amino acids: CASSPGRDGYTF.

This chain uses TRBV19 with TRBJ1-2, with 7 bases aligning to TRBD1. Trimming took 2 bases from V and 8 from J; bases not matched to a gene: 5. The germline CDR1 and CDR2 sequences are LNHDA and SQIVND (reference sequence). This CDR3 has 13 amino acids. In DNA, the CDR3 is TGTGCCAGTAGTATAACAGGGGCGGGAGGCTACACCTTC. This sequence encodes CASSITGAGGYTF.

The CDR3 region is CASSYKSTSGYLETQYF. The CDR3 region has the DNA TGCGCCAGCAGCTATAAGTCGACTAGCGGTTACTTAGAGACCCAGTACTTC. V and J are TRBV4-3 and TRBJ2-5, with 9 bases matching TRBD2. This CDR3 is built from 17 residues. V lost 5 bases, J lost 4 bases, and 14 bases stayed unmatched. Germline CDR1 is LGHNA and CDR2 is YSLEER.

The V and J genes are TRBV7-9 and TRBJ2-7; D is perhaps TRBD2 (6 bases). The germline gives CDR1 SEHNR, CDR2 FQNEAQ (reference sequence). The V and J ends lost 4 bases and 7 bases respectively, with 17 bases between them. CDR3 length equals 14 residues. CDR3 region: CASSSGTAAGEQYF. In DNA, the CDR3 is TGTGCCAGCAGCTCCGGGACTGCGGCGGGGGAGCAGTACTTC.

The CDR3 coding sequence is TGTGCCAGCAGCTCGACAGGTGAGTTCTTC. Its translation: CASSSTGEFF. V gene TRBV7-4 combines with J gene TRBJ2-1; D possibly corresponds to TRBD1 (6 bases). V lost 4 bases and J 14 bases, leaving 9 bases between the germline ends. The CDR3 has 10 residues. Looked up from germline, CDR1 is SGHVT and CDR2 is SQSDAQ.

The rearrangement joins TRBV7-8 to TRBJ2-6; D possibly corresponds to TRBD1 (6 bases). Per germline, CDR1 SGHVS and CDR2 FQNEAQ. CDR3 length: 14 amino acids. Deletions cut 6 bases from V and 6 bases from J, with 12 bases between. As DNA, the CDR3 is TGTGCCAGCAGAAGGGGGAGCGCGGCCAACGTCCTGACTTTC. This encodes CASRRGSAANVLTF.

The rearrangement uses TRBV12-3 or TRBV12-4 and TRBJ1-2, with a tentative D call TRBD1 (5 bases). Between the trimmed V and J ends, which lost 5 bases and 8 bases, there was a span of 15 bases. There are 13 residues in the CDR3. The CDR3 loop reads CASSSRGLGGYTF. CDR3 nucleotide sequence: TGTGCCAGCAGTAGCCGGGGACTAGGGGGCTACACCTTC.

CDR3 sequence reads: CASSTADRGRFNEQFF. DNA of the CDR3: TGTGCCAGCAGCACCGCCGACAGGGGGCGTTTCAATGAGCAGTTCTTC. V gene TRBV5-6 combines with J gene TRBJ2-1, with 10 bases identical to TRBD1. Germline CDR1 SGHDT, CDR2 YYEEEE. V shed 4 bases and J 6 bases; nucleotides not matched to a gene: 10. This CDR3 contains 16 residues. Full variable domain (remainder filled in from reference TRBV5-6 and TRBJ2-1): DAGVTQSPTHLIKTRGQQVTLRCSPKSGHDTVSWYQQALGQGPQFIFQYYEEEERQRGNFPDRFSGHQFPNYSSELNVNALLLGDSALYLCASSTADRGRFNEQFFGPGTRLTVL.

The chain carries TRBV18 and TRBJ2-2, with D unresolved. V was clipped by 3 bases and J by 8 bases, with 13 bases between them. This CDR3 is built from 14 residues. CDR1 and CDR2 from the germline V gene are KGHSH and LQKENI. The CDR3 loop reads CASSPLGVPGELFF. DNA for the CDR3: TGTGCCAGCTCACCGTTGGGCGTTCCAGGGGAGCTGTTTTTT.

The chain links TRBV30 to TRBJ2-1, with TRBD1 identical over 7 bases. The CDR3 contains 15 residues. Germline-derived CDR1 and CDR2 are GTSNPN and SVGIG (reference sequence). V shed 2 bases, J shed 3 bases, and the junction held 7 bases outside the gene matches. This CDR3 is CAWSTGTVHYNEQFF. CDR3 nucleotide sequence: TGTGCCTGGAGTACCGGGACAGTCCACTACAATGAGCAGTTCTTC. Using reference TRBV30 and TRBJ2-1 for the parts outside the CDR3, the full variable domain is SQTIHQWPATLVQPVGSPLSLECTVEGTSNPNLYWYRQAAGRGLQLLFYSVGIGQISSEVPQNLSASRPQDRQFILSSKKLLLSDSGFYLCAWSTGTVHYNEQFFGPGTRLTVL.

V gene TRBV5-5 combines with J gene TRBJ1-5, with D possibly matching TRBD1 (6 bases). Germline CDR1 reads SGHKS; CDR2 reads YYEKEE (reference sequence). Trimming cost V 4 bases and J 4 bases, with 12 bases left between them. CDR3 length: 14 residues. The CDR3 is CASSQGQPNQPQHF. The CDR3 bases are TGTGCCAGCAGCCAAGGACAGCCTAATCAGCCCCAGCATTTT.

The chain uses TRBV28 and TRBJ1-4; D unclear. This CDR3 is 14 amino acids long. In germline, CDR1 is MDHEN, CDR2 SYDVKM. Trimming took off 2 bases at V and 3 bases at J, with 7 bases between the two ends. As DNA, the CDR3 is TGTGCCAGCAGTTTAAGGAGTTCTAATGAAAAACTGTTTTTT. Protein product: CASSLRSSNEKLFF.